Detailed here is one TCR beta chain. This record comes from a study of T cells in Graves' hyperthyroidism and ophthalmopathy. The CDR3 has 15 amino acids. The V end lost 1 base, the J end lost 0 bases, and 9 bases lay between the germline ends. Germline V gene data show CDR1 as MGHRA and CDR2 as YSYEKL. Stable Graves' hyperthyroidism denoted no ophthalmopathy progression over 18 months. RNA transcripts yielded amplified TCR beta CDR3 regions. With the HTBI primer set, the TCR CDR3 went through a first round of RT-PCR. From the multiplex PCR reads, TCRdb called clonotypes with MiXCR, one entry per CDR3 protein. The sample consists of about 690,000 distinct CDR3 sequences, approximately 15% of them appearing once.

This sequence was found in a man between 50 and 59 years old with Graves' hyperthyroidism. The chain has TRBV4-1 and TRBJ1-1, with D possibly being TRBD1 (6 bases). The material sequenced was blood. CDR3 residues: CASSQADRMNTEAFF. The CDR3 DNA reads as TGCGCCAGCAGCCAAGCAGACAGGATGAACACTGAAGCTTTCTTT.